The rows below give T cell receptor beta chains drawn from one sample of a study of beta chain features in type 1 diabetes. Sequenced by immunoSEQ multiplex PCR; TCRdb stores in-frame clones only, minus some. The sample lists fewer than 550,000 clones; approximately 10% were seen once. The sequenced sample consisted of naive CD4+ T cells from blood. The receptors stem from a young woman in good health. Each CDR3 is given with its conserved first and last residue. The D gene is left open where the match is weak. Rows may omit the clone size; those that give it use once, few, many or a size class.

cdr3_length,d_call,j_call,clone_size,v_call,cdr3_aa,cdr3_nt
15,TRBD2,TRBJ2-7,.,TRBV27,CASSFKREASYEQYF,TGTGCCAGCAGTTTCAAGCGGGAGGCTTCCTACGAGCAGTACTTC
15,TRBD2,TRBJ2-7,few,TRBV9,CASSVRGAGDYEQYF,TGTGCCAGCAGCGTAAGAGGAGCGGGAGACTACGAGCAGTACTTC
16,.,TRBJ2-1,.,TRBV9,CASSYLSAYSYNEQFF,TGTGCCAGCAGCTACCTTTCCGCTTACTCCTACAATGAGCAGTTCTTC
13,TRBD1,TRBJ1-1,.,TRBV5-6,CASLDRVISEAFF,TGTGCCAGCCTGGACAGGGTTATCTCTGAAGCTTTCTTT
10,.,TRBJ2-5,few,TRBV20-1,CSARRAPQYF,TGCAGTGCTAGAAGAGCCCCCCAGTACTTC
13,.,TRBJ2-3,few,TRBV7-9,CASSLGYADTQYF,TGTGCCAGCAGCTTGGGGTACGCAGATACGCAGTATTTT
14,.,TRBJ2-7,few,TRBV7-9,CASSPYGRNYEQYF,TGTGCCAGCAGCCCCTATGGTCGGAACTACGAGCAGTACTTC
15,TRBD1,TRBJ1-6,.,TRBV7-2,CASSLGQGHNSPLHF,TGTGCCAGCAGCTTAGGACAGGGTCACAATTCACCCCTCCACTTT
14,.,TRBJ2-1,.,TRBV5-1,CASSKDPGTDEQFF,TGCGCCAGCAGCAAGGATCCAGGGACGGATGAGCAGTTCTTC
15,TRBD1,TRBJ2-4,once,TRBV10-3,CAISEDREAKNIQYF,TGTGCCATCAGTGAGGACAGGGAGGCCAAAAACATTCAGTACTTC
12,.,TRBJ2-1,few,TRBV7-2,CASSLGTDEQFF,TGTGCCAGCAGCTTAGGGACGGATGAGCAGTTCTTC
15,TRBD2,TRBJ2-2,few,TRBV4-3,CASRPSGRAPGELFF,TGCGCCAGCAGGCCTAGCGGGAGGGCCCCGGGGGAGCTGTTTTTT
14,TRBD1,TRBJ1-2,few,TRBV7-2,CASSSPGQGGGYTF,TGTGCCAGCAGCTCTCCCGGACAGGGAGGCGGCTACACCTTC
16,.,TRBJ2-1,few,TRBV9,CASSVDPASSYNEQFF,TGTGCCAGCAGCGTAGATCCTGCCAGCTCCTACAATGAGCAGTTCTTC
16,.,TRBJ2-1,.,TRBV28,CASSSLTTSSYNEQFF,TGTGCCAGCAGTTCCTTGACTACATCCTCCTACAATGAGCAGTTCTTC
13,.,TRBJ1-6,.,TRBV19,CATSRDEGSPLHF,TGTGCCACGTCCAGGGATGAGGGATCACCCCTCCACTTT
13,.,TRBJ1-1,.,TRBV18,CASSPPAGAGAFF,TGTGCCAGCTCACCACCGGCGGGGGCCGGAGCTTTCTTT
14,TRBD2,TRBJ2-1,few,TRBV29-1,CSSRGTRDPWEQFF,TGCAGCTCCAGAGGGACTAGAGACCCATGGGAGCAGTTCTTC
18,TRBD2,TRBJ2-7,.,TRBV7-2,CASRRSGTSGLSSYEQYF,TGTGCCAGCAGACGATCCGGGACTAGCGGTTTGAGCTCCTACGAGCAGTACTTC
14,.,TRBJ2-5,few,TRBV7-2,CASSLAGQGETQYF,TGTGCCAGCAGCTTAGCCGGGCAGGGAGAGACCCAGTACTTC
13,TRBD1,TRBJ1-1,few,TRBV15,CATSRDRGREAFF,TGTGCCACCAGCAGGGACAGGGGGCGAGAAGCTTTCTTT
15,.,TRBJ1-1,.,TRBV6-6,CASSYRGRGGTEAFF,TGTGCCAGCAGTTACCGGGGCAGGGGAGGTACTGAAGCTTTCTTT
16,.,TRBJ2-1,.,TRBV7-2,CASYLPGESSYNEQFF,TGTGCCAGCTATCTACCAGGGGAGAGCTCCTACAATGAGCAGTTCTTC
15,.,TRBJ1-1,.,TRBV7-3,CASSLGGQGGTEAFF,TGTGCCAGCAGCTTAGGAGGGCAGGGAGGGACTGAAGCTTTCTTT
18,.,TRBJ2-3,.,TRBV5-1,CASSLAYSRITSTDTQYF,TGCGCCAGCAGCTTGGCTTACTCCCGGATAACTAGCACAGATACGCAGTATTTT
16,.,TRBJ2-3,few,TRBV15,CATSRDPGSPGDTQYF,TGTGCCACCAGCAGAGATCCGGGCTCCCCGGGCGATACGCAGTATTTT
14,.,TRBJ2-1,.,TRBV7-8,CASSHHSGYNEQFF,TGTGCCAGCAGTCATCATAGCGGTTACAATGAGCAGTTCTTC
13,.,TRBJ2-1,few,TRBV9,CATFSGSNNEQFF,TGTGCCACATTTAGCGGTTCTAACAATGAGCAGTTCTTC